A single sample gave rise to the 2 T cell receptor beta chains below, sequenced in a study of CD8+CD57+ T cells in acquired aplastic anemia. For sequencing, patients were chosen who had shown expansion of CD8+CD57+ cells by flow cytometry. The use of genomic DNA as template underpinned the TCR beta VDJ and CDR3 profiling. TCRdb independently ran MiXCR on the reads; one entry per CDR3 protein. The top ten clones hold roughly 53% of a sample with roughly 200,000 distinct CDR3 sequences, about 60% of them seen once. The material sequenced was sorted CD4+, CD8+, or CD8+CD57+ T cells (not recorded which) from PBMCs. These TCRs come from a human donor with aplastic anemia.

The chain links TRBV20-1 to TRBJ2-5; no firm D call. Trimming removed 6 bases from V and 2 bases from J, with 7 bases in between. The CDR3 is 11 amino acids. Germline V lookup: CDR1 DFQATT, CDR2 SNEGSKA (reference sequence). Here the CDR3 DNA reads TGCAGTGCCCAGAATCAAGAGACCCAGTACTTC. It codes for CSAQNQETQYF.

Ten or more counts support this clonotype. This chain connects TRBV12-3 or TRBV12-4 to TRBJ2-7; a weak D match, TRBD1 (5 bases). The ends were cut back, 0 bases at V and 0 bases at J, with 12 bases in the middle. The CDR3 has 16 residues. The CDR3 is CASSLARQTVSYEQYF. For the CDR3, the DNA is TGTGCCAGCAGTTTAGCCAGACAGACCGTCTCCTACGAGCAGTACTTC.